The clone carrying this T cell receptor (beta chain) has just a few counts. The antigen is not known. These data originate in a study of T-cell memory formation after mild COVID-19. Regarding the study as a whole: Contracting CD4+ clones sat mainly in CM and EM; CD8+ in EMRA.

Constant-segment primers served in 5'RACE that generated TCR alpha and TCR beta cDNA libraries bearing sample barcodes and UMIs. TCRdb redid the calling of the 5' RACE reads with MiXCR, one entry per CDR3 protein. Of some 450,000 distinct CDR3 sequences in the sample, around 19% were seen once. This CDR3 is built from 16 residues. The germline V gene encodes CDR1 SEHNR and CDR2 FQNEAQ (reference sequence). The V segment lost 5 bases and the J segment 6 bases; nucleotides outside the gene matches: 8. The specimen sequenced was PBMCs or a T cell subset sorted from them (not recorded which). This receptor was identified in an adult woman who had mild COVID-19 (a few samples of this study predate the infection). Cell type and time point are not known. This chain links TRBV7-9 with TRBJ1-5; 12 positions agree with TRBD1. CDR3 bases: TGTGCCAGCAGCCCCGGGACAGGGGGCTTCGGTCAGCCCCAGCATTTT. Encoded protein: CASSPGTGGFGQPQHF.